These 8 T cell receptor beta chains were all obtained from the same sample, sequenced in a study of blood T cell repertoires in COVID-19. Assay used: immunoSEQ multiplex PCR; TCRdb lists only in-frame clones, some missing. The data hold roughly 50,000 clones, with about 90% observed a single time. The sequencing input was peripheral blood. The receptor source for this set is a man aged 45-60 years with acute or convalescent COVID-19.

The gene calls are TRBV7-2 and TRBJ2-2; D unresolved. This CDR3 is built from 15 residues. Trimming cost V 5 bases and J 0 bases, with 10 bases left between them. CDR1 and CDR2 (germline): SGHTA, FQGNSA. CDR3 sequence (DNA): TGTGCCAGCAGCCCTCCCCCTGCGAACACCGGGGAGCTGTTTTTT. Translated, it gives CASSPPPANTGELFF.

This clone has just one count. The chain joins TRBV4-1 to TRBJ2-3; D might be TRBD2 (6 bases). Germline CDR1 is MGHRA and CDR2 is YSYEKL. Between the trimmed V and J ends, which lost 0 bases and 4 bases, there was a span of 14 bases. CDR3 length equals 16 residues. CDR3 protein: CASSQDWGEDADTQYF. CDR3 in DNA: TGCGCCAGCAGCCAAGATTGGGGGGAAGACGCAGATACGCAGTATTTT.

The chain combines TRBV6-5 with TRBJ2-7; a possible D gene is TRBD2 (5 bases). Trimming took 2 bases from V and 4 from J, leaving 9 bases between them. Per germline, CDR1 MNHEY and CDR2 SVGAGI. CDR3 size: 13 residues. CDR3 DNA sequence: TGTGCCAGCAGTTACGGGAGCGAGTACGAGCAGTACTTC. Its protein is CASSYGSEYEQYF.

The CDR3 DNA reads TGTGCCAGCAGTGAAGCGTCGGGGGGACAAGAGACCCAGTACTTC. This gives the protein CASSEASGGQETQYF. The chain employs TRBV6-1 and TRBJ2-5; 7 positions agree with TRBD2. The germline V gene has CDR1 MNHNS and CDR2 SASEGT. The V gene end was trimmed by 0 bases and the J gene end by 2 bases; junction bases not matched to a gene: 3. The CDR3 runs 15 residues.

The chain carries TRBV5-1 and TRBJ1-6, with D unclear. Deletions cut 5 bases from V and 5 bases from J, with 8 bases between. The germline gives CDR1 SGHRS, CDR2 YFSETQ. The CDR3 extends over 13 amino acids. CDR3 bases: TGCGCCAGCAGTTCCGAGGATAATTCACCCCTCCACTTT. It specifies CASSSEDNSPLHF.

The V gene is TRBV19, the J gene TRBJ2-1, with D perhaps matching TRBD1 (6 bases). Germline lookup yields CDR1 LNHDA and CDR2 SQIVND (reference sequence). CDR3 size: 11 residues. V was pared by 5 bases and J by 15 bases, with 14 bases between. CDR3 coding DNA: TGTGCCAGTAGTCGACAGGACGCTAGGTTCTTC. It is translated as CASSRQDARFF.

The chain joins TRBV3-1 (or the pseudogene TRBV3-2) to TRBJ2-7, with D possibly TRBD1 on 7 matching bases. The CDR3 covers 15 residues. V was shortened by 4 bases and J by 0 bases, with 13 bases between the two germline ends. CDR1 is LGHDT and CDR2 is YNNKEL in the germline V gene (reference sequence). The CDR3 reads CASSPPGGSSYEQYF. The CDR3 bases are TGTGCCAGCAGCCCTCCAGGGGGGAGCTCCTACGAGCAGTACTTC.

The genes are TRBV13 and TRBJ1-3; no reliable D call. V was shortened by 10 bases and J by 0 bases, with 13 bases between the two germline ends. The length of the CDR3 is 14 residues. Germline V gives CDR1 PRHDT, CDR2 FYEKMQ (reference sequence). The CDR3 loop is CATSLVSSGNTIYF. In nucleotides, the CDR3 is TGTGCCACCTCATTAGTGAGCTCTGGAAACACCATATATTTT.